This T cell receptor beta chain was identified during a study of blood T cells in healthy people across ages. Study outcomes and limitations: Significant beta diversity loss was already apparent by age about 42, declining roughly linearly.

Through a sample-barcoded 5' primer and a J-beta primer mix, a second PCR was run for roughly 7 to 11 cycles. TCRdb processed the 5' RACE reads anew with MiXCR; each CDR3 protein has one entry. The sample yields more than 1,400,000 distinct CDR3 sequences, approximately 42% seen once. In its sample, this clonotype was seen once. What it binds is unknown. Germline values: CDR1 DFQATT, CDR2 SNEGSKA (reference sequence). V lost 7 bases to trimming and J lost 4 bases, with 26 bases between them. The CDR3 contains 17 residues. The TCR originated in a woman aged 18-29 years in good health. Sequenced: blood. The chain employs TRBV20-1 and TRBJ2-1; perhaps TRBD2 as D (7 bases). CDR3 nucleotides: TGCAGTGTTCGACCCCCAAAGGGGAGGGGGGATTACAATGAGCAGTTCTTC. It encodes CSVRPPKGRGDYNEQFF.